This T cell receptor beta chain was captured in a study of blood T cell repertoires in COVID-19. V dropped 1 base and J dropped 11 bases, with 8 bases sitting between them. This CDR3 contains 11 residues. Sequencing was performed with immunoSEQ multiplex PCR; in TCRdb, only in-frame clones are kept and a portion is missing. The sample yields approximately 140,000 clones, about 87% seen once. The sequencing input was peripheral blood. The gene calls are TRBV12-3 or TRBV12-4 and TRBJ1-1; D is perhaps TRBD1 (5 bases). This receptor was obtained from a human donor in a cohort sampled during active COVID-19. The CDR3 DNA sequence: TGTGCCAGCAGTTTAGAGGGGAACGCTTTCTTT. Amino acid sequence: CASSLEGNAFF.